The clone carrying this T cell receptor beta chain occurred many times. Its specificity is not known. A sample-barcoded 5' primer and a J-beta primer mix were used in a second PCR of roughly 7 to 12 cycles. Every sample returned 2.5 million or more CDR3-containing paired-end reads. TCRdb re-analysed the 5' RACE reads in MiXCR, keeping a single row per CDR3 protein. Altogether 590,000 or so distinct CDR3 sequences are present, approximately 30% being singletons, with the ten largest covering approximately 14%. The data belong to a study of blood T cells in healthy people across ages. Findings of the study overall: Any conclusive comparison of naive versus antigen-experienced cells was prevented by using unsorted PBMCs. Naive CD4+ cells and diversity were both higher in long-lived donors than in aged donors.

V lost 2 bases, J lost 1 base, and 5 bases stayed unmatched. CDR3 length equals 18 residues. Sequenced input: blood. This receptor was obtained from a woman of 80 years or more in good health. The gene calls are TRBV12-3 or TRBV12-4 and TRBJ2-1, with 13 positions matching TRBD2. The CDR3 reads CASSLFPGLAGSYNEQFF. The CDR3 coding sequence is TGTGCCAGCAGTTTATTTCCGGGACTAGCGGGGTCCTACAATGAGCAGTTCTTC.